This entry lists 6 T cell receptor beta chains sequenced from one sample in a study of cytomegalovirus exposure and HLA in healthy donors (dated by TCRdb to the late 2010s). Library creation used the immunoSEQ multiplex PCR assay. The multiplex PCR relied on a mix of 60 forward primers for TCR Vbeta segments and 13 reverse primers for TCR Jbeta segments. The table was pulled from immuneACCESS by TCRdb, which kept in-frame rearrangements only. Such tables lose some clones; where checked, under half of the loss comes from unresolved V genes, and the rest has no known cause. The sample table shows approximately 150,000 clones, and around 82% are seen once. Together, the top ten hold roughly 3.4% of the sample. The sequenced sample was PBMCs. These receptor sequences come from a man between 18 and 29 years old in good health and CMV-seropositive.

This clone was found once. This chain connects TRBV7-2 to TRBJ2-2, with 8 bases identical to TRBD2. CDR1 is SGHTA, CDR2 FQGNSA, per germline. V lost 5 bases and J lost 4; bases outside the gene matches: 9. This CDR3 is built from 16 residues. DNA of the CDR3: TGTGCCAGCAGCGTTTATCTAGCGGGCGGCACCGGGGAGCTGTTTTTT. Its protein is CASSVYLAGGTGELFF.

V gene TRBV7-9 combines with J gene TRBJ1-1, with unresolved D. This CDR3 region has 15 residues. Germline V gene lookup returns CDR1 SEHNR and CDR2 FQNEAQ (reference sequence). Trimming pared 1 base from V and 0 bases from J, leaving 9 bases between. DNA of the CDR3: TGTGCCAGCAGCTTAGATCCTCTAATGAACACTGAAGCTTTCTTT. Translated, it gives CASSLDPLMNTEAFF.

To note about this clone: A read error may produce the germline difference seen at one junction end. The chain has TRBV27 and TRBJ2-7; a possible D gene is TRBD2 (6 bases). Germline V gene lookup returns CDR1 MNHEY and CDR2 SMNVEV (reference sequence). There are 13 residues in the CDR3. CDR3 bases: TGTGCCAGCACTTTAAGGGCGGGGAAAAAGCAGTACTTC. This gives the protein CASTLRAGKKQYF.

The J gene is TRBJ2-2, the V gene TRBV19; 16 positions agree with TRBD2. Germline CDR1 is LNHDA and CDR2 is SQIVND (reference sequence). Losses at the gene ends were 7 bases for V and 5 bases for J; bases not matched to a gene: 10. CDR3 size: 18 residues. DNA of the CDR3: TGTGCCAGTACCGGGACTAGCGGGAGGGCCAGGGTAACCGGGGAGCTGTTTTTT. This translates into CASTGTSGRARVTGELFF.

This clone was detected a few times. The J gene is TRBJ2-7, the V gene TRBV19, with 11 bases matching TRBD2. The CDR3 is 15 amino acids. The junction had 8 bases not matched to a gene; V was cut back by 6 bases and J by 4 bases. CDR1 and CDR2 (germline): LNHDA, SQIVND (reference sequence). CDR3 DNA sequence: TGTGCCAGTAGCCCGGTAGCGGGAGGGTCGTACGAGCAGTACTTC. Protein product: CASSPVAGGSYEQYF.

The chain carries TRBV13 and TRBJ2-5; D might be TRBD1 (6 bases). The V end lost 5 bases, the J end lost 4 bases, and 14 bases lay between the germline ends. This CDR3 contains 14 residues. The germline V gene has CDR1 PRHDT and CDR2 FYEKMQ (reference sequence). CDR3 region: CASSRNGQRETQYF. The CDR3 nucleotides read TGTGCCAGCAGCCGGAACGGACAGAGAGAGACCCAGTACTTC.